This T cell receptor beta chain is drawn from a study of blood T cell repertoires in COVID-19. As for the study in general: Material from acute and convalescent COVID-19 was sourced from the United States, Italy and Spain. The cDNA or gDNA used as material had been derived from T cells, B-cell-depleted T cells, or PBMCs.

Original methodology: How many nucleated cells were present was estimated from reference gene primer amplification. Produced via immunoSEQ multiplex PCR; TCRdb's table is partial and in-frame only. V, J and clone size derive from that table, while D and trimming were established from the DNA sequence. The sample carries about 260,000 clones, around nine tenths recorded once. Input material: peripheral blood. The sequence was collected from a man aged 30 to 39 with active or convalescent COVID-19.

The CDR3 reads CSASAILGLGIGSEETQYF. For the CDR3, the DNA is TGCAGTGCTAGTGCCATCTTGGGACTAGGTATCGGATCCGAGGAGACCCAGTACTTC. The V gene is TRBV20-1, the J gene TRBJ2-5, with 8 bases identical to TRBD2. This CDR3 has 19 residues. Looked up from germline, CDR1 is DFQATT and CDR2 is SNEGSKA (reference sequence). Trimming took 3 bases from V and 5 from J; bases not matched to a gene: 23.